This entry is about one T cell receptor (beta chain). The data were obtained in a study of blood T cell repertoires in COVID-19. About the study: The cDNA or gDNA used as material had been derived from T cells, B-cell-depleted T cells, or PBMCs.

With 2 bases clipped from V and 5 bases from J, the junction kept 7 bases outside the gene matches. This CDR3 is built from 15 residues. Germline V gene sequence: CDR1 SGHRS, CDR2 YFSETQ. Per the study methods: Amplifying reference gene primers gave estimates of nucleated cell counts. Repertoires were generated with immunoSEQ multiplex PCR, while TCRdb's copy carries only in-frame clones and drops some. The D gene and trimming were derived from the DNA, and the V and J assignments and clone size from that table. Here the sample spans about 85,000 clones, around 90% being singletons. Sample: peripheral blood. The TCR originated in a human donor with active COVID-19. The donor label of this sample is uncertain. The V and J genes are TRBV5-1 and TRBJ2-1; 7 bases map to TRBD2. In nucleotides, the CDR3 is TGCGCCAGCAGCTTTAGGGCAGGGAGGGACAATGAGCAGTTCTTC. This gives the protein CASSFRAGRDNEQFF.